Listed here are 28 T cell receptor beta chains from one sample, sequenced in a study of T cells after yellow fever vaccination (dated by TCRdb to between 2019 and 2020). The treatment or condition label of this sample denotes: live attenuated yellow fever vaccine strain. Library creation used 5' RACE. TCRdb shows the sequencer as Illumina HiSeq 2500. Using fastp at Q25 and MiXCR, TCRdb reprocessed the public reads and kept productive beta chains. Merged by CDR3 protein, the rows form single entries marked with the most common genes and DNA. Present in this sample are hundreds of thousands of distinct CDR3 sequences, more than 8.5% of which were seen just once. The ten largest clones represent 18% of the sample. Sequenced here: PBMCs, sampled on the day of the first yellow fever vaccination. The receptors stem from a man between 18 and 29 years old who received the YFV17D yellow fever vaccine.

This chain joins TRBV1 and TRBJ2-5; the D call TRBD2 from the table was never checked on the DNA. TRBV1 corresponds to a pseudogene. CDR3 length: 18 amino acids. For the CDR3, the DNA is TGCACCAGCAGCCAAGGTCTCTCGCCTAGCGAGTACCAAGAGACCCAGTACTTC. Its protein is CTSSQGLSPSEYQETQYF.

The chain carries TRBV11-2 and TRBJ2-1; possibly TRBD2 for D (6 bases). CDR1 and CDR2 (germline): SGHAT, FQNNGV. Between the trimmed V and J ends, which lost 6 bases and 7 bases, there was a span of 19 bases. This CDR3 has 15 residues. The chain's CDR3 is CASSRRDSTGNEQFF. The CDR3 DNA follows: TGTGCCAGCAGTCGGCGGGACTCCACGGGGAATGAGCAGTTCTTC.

This clonotype was seen a handful of times. V usage is TRBV5-1 and J usage is TRBJ2-1, with D perhaps matching TRBD2 (6 bases). The CDR3 covers 12 residues. Germline V CDR1 and CDR2: SGHRS, YFSETQ. Trimming took off 0 bases at V and 12 bases at J, with 10 bases between the two ends. In DNA form, the CDR3 reads TGCGCCAGCAGCTTGGCGGGACTTGGGCAGTTCTTC. Protein sequence: CASSLAGLGQFF.

This clonotype was detected many times. Here the CDR3 DNA reads TGTGCCAGCAATAAGACACCGAGCTCTGGAAACACCATATATTTT. Translating gives CASNKTPSSGNTIYF. J is TRBJ1-3 and V is TRBV12-3 or TRBV12-4; no clear D. The length of the CDR3 is 15 residues. The V and J ends lost 7 bases and 0 bases respectively, with 13 bases between them.

This chain's CDR3 is CAISMYHHYEQYV. Written as DNA, the CDR3 is TGTGCCATCAGTATGTACCACCACTACGAGCAGTACGTC. The chain combines TRBV10-3 with TRBJ2-7, with unresolved D. V was shortened by 5 bases and J by 3 bases, with 11 bases between the two germline ends. CDR3 length: 13 residues. Germline V gene sequence: CDR1 ENHRY, CDR2 SYGVKD.

This clonotype has ten or more counts. The V call is TRBV29-1, the J call TRBJ1-1, with D unclear. V lost 4 bases and J lost 5, with 11 bases in between. The CDR3 runs 12 residues. Germline loops: CDR1 SQVTM, CDR2 ANQGSEA. Here the CDR3 reads CSVGGPGTEAFF. The CDR3, as DNA: TGCAGCGTTGGGGGTCCTGGAACTGAAGCTTTCTTT.

Ten or more counts support this clonotype. V usage is TRBV7-8 and J usage is TRBJ1-2; no clear D. CDR3 length: 11 residues. V was cut by 3 bases and J by 8 bases, with 7 bases left in between. Germline V CDR1 and CDR2: SGHVS, FQNEAQ. The CDR3: CASSFGSGYTF. CDR3 nucleotide sequence: TGTGCCAGCAGCTTTGGGTCAGGCTACACCTTC.

The V and J genes are TRBV7-9 and TRBJ2-7, with 12 bases identical to TRBD1. The CDR3 length is 18 residues. Trimming at V came to 7 bases and at J to 5 bases, leaving 18 bases not matched to a gene. Germline V gene data show CDR1 as SEHNR and CDR2 as FQNEAQ (reference sequence). The CDR3 DNA reads TGTGCCAGCAACAAATACGCCTCCGGGACAGGGGGCCAGAACGAGCAGTACTTC. The encoded protein is CASNKYASGTGGQNEQYF. The variable domain in full, with the rest retrieved from reference TRBV7-9 and TRBJ2-7, is DTGVSQNPRHKITKRGQNVTFRCDPISEHNRLYWYRQTLGQGPEFLTYFQNEAQLEKSRLLSDRFSAERPKGSFSTLEIQRTEQGDSAMYLCASNKYASGTGGQNEQYFGPGTRLTVT.

This clonotype was counted many times. The chain links TRBV29-1 to TRBJ2-2; either TRBD1 or TRBD2 may supply D (5 bases each). CDR3 length equals 12 residues. Trimming removed 8 bases from V and 4 bases from J, with 11 bases in between. From germline, CDR1 is SQVTM and CDR2 ANQGSEA. This chain's CDR3 is CSFRGATGELFF. For the CDR3, the DNA is TGCAGCTTCCGAGGGGCCACCGGGGAGCTGTTTTTT.

This clonotype has just a few counts. This chain joins TRBV12-3 or TRBV12-4 and TRBJ1-5; a weak D match, TRBD1 (6 bases). The CDR3 extends over 16 amino acids. Trimming left V 5 bases short and J 0 bases short, with 14 bases between. The CDR3 DNA is TGTGCCAGCAGTCCTTGGGACACCTATAGCAATCAGCCCCAGCATTTT. This translates into CASSPWDTYSNQPQHF.

The CDR3 nucleotides read TGTGCCAGCACCCCGGGACAGGGGATAGACTATGGCTACACCTTC. Translating it yields CASTPGQGIDYGYTF. This chain connects TRBV7-2 to TRBJ1-2; 10 positions agree with TRBD1. V shed 7 bases and J 3 bases; nucleotides not matched to a gene: 8. There are 15 residues in the CDR3. Germline values: CDR1 SGHTA, CDR2 FQGNSA.

There are a few counts of this clonotype. The chain recombines TRBV19 with TRBJ1-5, with D possibly TRBD1 on 5 matching bases. The CDR3 covers 16 residues. Germline CDR1 and CDR2: LNHDA and SQIVND (reference sequence). Deletions cut 9 bases from V and 0 bases from J, with 18 bases between. In nucleotides, the CDR3 is TGTGCCAGCATGCCCAGGACAATTTATAGCAATCAGCCCCAGCATTTT. Protein: CASMPRTIYSNQPQHF.

This chain links TRBV10-3 with TRBJ2-3, with 9 bases matching TRBD2. This CDR3 is 16 amino acids long. Per germline, CDR1 ENHRY and CDR2 SYGVKD. Trimming at V came to 3 bases and at J to 2 bases, leaving 6 bases not matched to a gene. CDR3 in amino acids: CAISDLRGGLTDTQYF. As DNA, the CDR3 is TGTGCCATCAGTGATTTGCGGGGGGGCCTCACAGATACGCAGTATTTT.

The gene calls are TRBV5-1 and TRBJ2-6; the D gene is possibly TRBD1 (6 bases). Trimming left V 0 bases short and J 4 bases short, with 11 bases between. The CDR3 loop spans 16 amino acids. Germline CDR1 reads SGHRS; CDR2 reads YFSETQ. CDR3 amino acids: CASSLDVGAGANVLTF. The CDR3 DNA reads TGCGCCAGCAGCTTGGATGTGGGGGCCGGGGCCAACGTCCTGACTTTC.

This clonotype was observed a few times. The gene calls are TRBV9 and TRBJ2-5; the D is unclear. In germline, CDR1 is SGDLS, CDR2 YYNGEE. The CDR3 extends over 13 amino acids. Trimming shortened V by 1 base and J by 2 bases, and 6 bases separated the two germline ends. CDR3 in DNA: TGTGCCAGCAGCGTACTCCCACAAGAGACCCAGTACTTC. It specifies CASSVLPQETQYF.

This clonotype was counted a few times. CDR3 in DNA: TGTGCCAGCAGCCAGCGCAGGGGGTTCGAGCAGTACTTC. As protein: CASSQRRGFEQYF. The rearrangement links TRBV14 to TRBJ2-7; 7 bases map to TRBD1. J gave up 6 bases and V 3 bases, and 5 bases lay outside the gene matches. The CDR3 has 13 amino acids. CDR1 is SGHDN and CDR2 is FVKESK in the germline V gene.

Only a few counts were recorded for this clonotype. The chain joins TRBV5-6 to TRBJ2-3; no clear D. Trimming took off 4 bases at V and 6 bases at J, with 12 bases between the two ends. The CDR3 runs to 13 residues. CDR1 is SGHDT and CDR2 is YYEEEE in the germline V gene. CDR3 sequence reads: CASSARSGDTQYF. CDR3 DNA sequence: TGTGCCAGCAGCGCCCGTAGTGGCGATACGCAGTATTTT.

There are a few counts of this clonotype. V is TRBV6-5 and J is TRBJ2-1; unclear D gene. Trimming removed 2 bases at V and 2 bases at J, with 7 bases between. Germline assignment: CDR1 MNHEY and CDR2 SVGAGI. The CDR3 totals 14 residues. The CDR3 reads CASSYGGPYNEQFF. The CDR3 nucleotides are TGTGCCAGCAGTTACGGTGGGCCCTACAATGAGCAGTTCTTC.

This clonotype was detected many times. The V gene is TRBV28, the J gene TRBJ2-3, with 8 bases aligning to TRBD2. CDR1 and CDR2 (germline): MDHEN, SYDVKM. The CDR3 loop spans 13 amino acids. The V and J ends lost 8 bases and 7 bases, in that order; junction bases with no gene match: 8. CDR3 bases: TGTGCCAGCTCCTTCGGGGGGGCAAATACGCAGTATTTT. The encoded protein is CASSFGGANTQYF.

The chain couples TRBV7-2 to TRBJ1-2; 9 positions agree with TRBD1. Germline CDR1 reads SGHTA; CDR2 reads FQGNSA. This CDR3 is built from 12 residues. Trimming cost V 8 bases and J 6 bases; bases outside gene matches: 4. Written as DNA, the CDR3 is TGTGCCAGCGGGGACAGGGTTAATGGCTACACCTTC. This translates into CASGDRVNGYTF.

Details on this clonotype: Given a much more abundant clone one base away, this may be a read error. The rearrangement uses TRBV7-2 and TRBJ2-6; no clear D. The CDR3 runs to 13 residues. From germline, CDR1 is SGHTA and CDR2 FQGNSA. Deletions cut 7 bases from V and 0 bases from J, with 4 bases between. CDR3 protein: CASTLSGANVLTF. The CDR3 DNA sequence: TGTGCCAGCACCCTCTCTGGGGCCAACGTCCTGACTTTC.

In this sample, this clonotype turned up once. The rearrangement joins TRBV20-1 to TRBJ1-1; perhaps TRBD1 as D (6 bases). V gave up 2 bases and J gave up 1 base, with 8 bases separating them. Germline values: CDR1 DFQATT, CDR2 SNEGSKA (reference sequence). The CDR3 contains 13 residues. CDR3 DNA sequence: TGCAGTGCTAGACCCAGGGGGAACACTGAAGCTTTCTTT. Translation gives CSARPRGNTEAFF.

This clonotype was recorded at least ten times. V usage is TRBV24-1 and J usage is TRBJ2-2, with D unresolved. The CDR3 runs to 15 residues. CDR1 and CDR2 from the germline V gene are KGHDR and SFDVKD. V shed 3 bases and J shed 4 bases, with 11 bases lying between them. The CDR3: CATSDRTEPTGELFF. The CDR3 nucleotides read TGTGCCACCAGTGATAGGACCGAACCCACCGGGGAGCTGTTTTTT.

The chain combines TRBV7-2 with TRBJ2-7; TRBD2 might be the D (5 bases). Trimming shortened V by 6 bases and J by 2 bases, and 14 bases separated the two germline ends. This CDR3 has 14 amino acids. Germline assignment: CDR1 SGHTA and CDR2 FQGNSA. CDR3 DNA sequence: TGTGCCAGCAGACAAACCGGGAACACCTACGAGCAGTACTTC. It specifies CASRQTGNTYEQYF.

This clonotype was observed a handful of times. This chain joins TRBV3-1 and TRBJ2-1; D possibly corresponds to TRBD1 (7 bases). This CDR3 has 20 residues. Germline CDR1 reads LGHDT; CDR2 reads YNNKEL (reference sequence). The V gene lost 11 bases and the J gene lost 4 bases, with 36 bases spanning the gap. Here the CDR3 reads CASSRGPEGAVHPIYNEQFF. The CDR3 coding sequence is TGTGCCTCCTCCCGAGGGCCGGAGGGGGCGGTCCATCCAATATACAATGAGCAGTTCTTC.

This clonotype was seen a few times. J is TRBJ1-2 and V is TRBV7-8; 7 nucleotides line up with TRBD1. CDR3 length: 16 residues. Per the germline V gene, CDR1 is SGHVS and CDR2 is FQNEAQ. Trimming took 5 bases from V and 6 from J; bases not matched to a gene: 15. CDR3 nucleotides: TGTGCCAGCAGCCCACCCGGCCGACAGGGATTTGATGGCTACACCTTC. It yields the protein CASSPPGRQGFDGYTF.

This clonotype was counted a few times. This rearrangement joins TRBV4-3 to TRBJ1-4, with unresolved D. The germline gives CDR1 LGHNA, CDR2 YSLEER. V lost 2 bases and J lost 7, with 8 bases in between. The CDR3 is 13 residues long. The DNA of the CDR3 is TGCGCCAGCAGCCAATCTGGGGTTGAAAAACTGTTTTTT. Translating it yields CASSQSGVEKLFF.

This clonotype was found a few times. The chain uses TRBV20-1 and TRBJ2-5, with 12 bases fitting TRBD1. Germline lookup yields CDR1 DFQATT and CDR2 SNEGSKA (reference sequence). The CDR3 contains 14 residues. The trim removed 6 bases at V and 5 bases at J, leaving 7 bases unmatched. CDR3 region: CSAMGQGASETQYF. CDR3 nucleotides: TGCAGTGCAATGGGACAGGGGGCAAGCGAGACCCAGTACTTC.